This is a list of T cell receptor beta chains from one sample in a study of early T cells in non-severe SARS-CoV-2 infection. TCRdb re-called the 5' RACE reads with MiXCR, one entry per CDR3 protein. The sample yields approximately 70,000 distinct CDR3 sequences, 10% to 15% seen once. Source material: whole blood. The receptors stem from an adult who was a healthcare worker with PCR-confirmed SARS-CoV-2 infection or an uninfected control (not recorded which). The CDR3 runs from the conserved cysteine through the conserved F or W. D genes are given only for firm matches. Only some rows state a clone size, as once, few, many or a class for expanded clones.

length,V,J,size,D,DNA,CDR3
17,TRBV4-1,TRBJ2-6,-,-,TGCGCCAGCAGCAAGTCCTCACAGGACTCTGGGGCCAACGTCCTGACTTTC,CASSKSSQDSGANVLTF
15,TRBV5-1,TRBJ1-2,many,-,TGCGCCAGCAGCTTGGTGCAGCAAAGTAACTATGGCTACACCTTC,CASSLVQQSNYGYTF
15,TRBV27,TRBJ2-7,-,-,TGTGCCAGCAGTGCCATAGCGGGACAGACTTACGAGCAGTACTTC,CASSAIAGQTYEQYF
16,TRBV4-3,TRBJ2-5,many,TRBD2,TGCGCCAGCAGCCGAAGCGTAGCGGGAGAGGCAGAGACCCAGTACTTC,CASSRSVAGEAETQYF
16,TRBV5-3,TRBJ2-3,once,TRBD2,TGTGCCAGAAGCCCGTCACTAGCGGATACCACAGATACGCAGTATTTT,CARSPSLADTTDTQYF
13,TRBV20-1,TRBJ2-7,many,TRBD2,TGCAGTGCTAGAAGGACTAGCGCCTACGAGCAGTACTTC,CSARRTSAYEQYF
16,TRBV7-2,TRBJ1-6,-,TRBD1,TGTGCCAGCAGCTTGGACAGGGGGCTAGGCGGTTCACCCCTCCACTTT,CASSLDRGLGGSPLHF
16,TRBV10-3,TRBJ1-2,many,TRBD1,TGTGCCATCAGTGACCGCGGACAGGGGCGGAACTATGGCTACACCTTC,CAISDRGQGRNYGYTF
14,TRBV18,TRBJ2-7,few,TRBD1,TGTGCCAGCTCACGAGCCGGGACAGTCTTTGAGCAGTACTTC,CASSRAGTVFEQYF
14,TRBV3-1,TRBJ2-5,few,TRBD1,TGTGCCAGCTCGCAAAACAGGGGGCAAGAGACCCAGTACTTC,CASSQNRGQETQYF